The clone carrying this T cell receptor (beta chain) was observed a single time. Per the study methods: Researchers report that nucleated cell counts were estimated from reference gene primer amplification. The table came from immunoSEQ multiplex PCR; TCRdb's copy has only in-frame clones and leaves some out. V, J and clone size reflect that table, while D and trimming were determined from the DNA. Of approximately 120,000 clones detected, roughly 74% appear once; the ten largest clones hold approximately 5.9%. The data belong to a study of blood T cell repertoires in COVID-19. On the study more broadly: Acute-phase and convalescent COVID-19 samples originated in the United States, Italy and Spain. PBMCs, B-cell-depleted T cells, or T cells were the source of the cDNA or gDNA that made up the material.

Followed over time, Seattle patients had been enrolled while infection was active. The germline gives CDR1 SGDLS, CDR2 YYNGEE. There are 13 residues in the CDR3. V was cut by 3 bases and J by 1 base, with 7 bases left in between. The TCR sequence derives from a man older than 75 with COVID-19, enrolled during active disease. This chain joins TRBV9 and TRBJ1-1; D call uncertain. The sequencing sample was made of peripheral blood. For the CDR3, the DNA is TGTGCCAGCAGCGGACACTCGAACACTGAAGCTTTCTTT. As protein: CASSGHSNTEAFF. The complete variable domain, with remaining parts taken from reference TRBV9 and TRBJ1-1, reads DSGVTQTPKHLITATGQRVTLRCSPRSGDLSVYWYQQSLDQGLQFLIQYYNGEERAKGNILERFSAQQFPDLHSELNLSSLELGDSALYFCASSGHSNTEAFFGQGTRLTVV.